This TCR beta chain was identified during a study of post-analysis software for immune sequencing data. Study-level information: Disease courses included relapsing-remitting, secondary progressive and progressive-relapsing multiple sclerosis.

Notes on the study in general: Controls had lower frequencies than patients of 4 or 5 TRBV segments, which included TRBV5-6, TRBV5-1 and TRBV20-1.

On this clonotype: Its antigen is still unknown.

The CDR3 consists of 15 residues. Trimming stripped 6 bases from V and 4 bases from J, with 16 bases between. cDNA libraries of TCR beta carried unique molecular identifiers. TCRdb itself ran the PCR reads through MiXCR, one entry per CDR3 protein. The sample gives hundreds of thousands of distinct CDR3 sequences, under 55% of which show up once; about 12% is in the top ten. The chain has TRBV12-3 or TRBV12-4 and TRBJ1-3; no clear D gene. Sequencing was performed on blood. The TCR sequence derives from a girl aged 10 to 17 with multiple sclerosis. Here the CDR3 DNA reads TGTGCCAGCAGCCCGAATAGTGGGCCCGGAAACACCATATATTTT. Amino acid sequence: CASSPNSGPGNTIYF.